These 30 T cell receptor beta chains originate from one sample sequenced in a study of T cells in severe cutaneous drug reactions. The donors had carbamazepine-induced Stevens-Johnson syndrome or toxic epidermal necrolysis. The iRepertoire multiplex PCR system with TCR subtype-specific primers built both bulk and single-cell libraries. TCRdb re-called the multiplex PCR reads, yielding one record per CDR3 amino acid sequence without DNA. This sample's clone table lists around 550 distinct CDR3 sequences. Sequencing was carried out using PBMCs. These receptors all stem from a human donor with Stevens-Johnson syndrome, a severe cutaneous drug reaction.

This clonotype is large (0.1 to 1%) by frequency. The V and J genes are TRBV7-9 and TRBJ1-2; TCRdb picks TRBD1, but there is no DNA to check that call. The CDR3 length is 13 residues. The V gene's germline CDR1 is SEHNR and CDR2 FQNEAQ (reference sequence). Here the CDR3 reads CASSLTGQDGYTF. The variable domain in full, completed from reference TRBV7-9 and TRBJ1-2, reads DTGVSQNPRHKITKRGQNVTFRCDPISEHNRLYWYRQTLGQGPEFLTYFQNEAQLEKSRLLSDRFSAERPKGSFSTLEIQRTEQGDSAMYLCASSLTGQDGYTFGSGTRLTVV.

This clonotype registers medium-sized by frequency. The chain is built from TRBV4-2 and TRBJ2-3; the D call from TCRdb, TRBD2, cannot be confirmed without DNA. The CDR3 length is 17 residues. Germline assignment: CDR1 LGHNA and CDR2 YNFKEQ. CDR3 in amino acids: CASSREEGGGVTDTQYF.

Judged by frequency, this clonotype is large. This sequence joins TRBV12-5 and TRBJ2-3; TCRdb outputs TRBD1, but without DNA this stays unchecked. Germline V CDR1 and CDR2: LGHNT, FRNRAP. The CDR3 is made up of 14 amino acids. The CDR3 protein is CASGRTGRTDTQYF.

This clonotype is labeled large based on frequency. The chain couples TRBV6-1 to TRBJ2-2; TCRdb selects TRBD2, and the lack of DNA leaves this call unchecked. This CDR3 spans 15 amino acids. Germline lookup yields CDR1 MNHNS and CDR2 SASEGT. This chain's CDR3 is CASIPTSGRTGELFF.

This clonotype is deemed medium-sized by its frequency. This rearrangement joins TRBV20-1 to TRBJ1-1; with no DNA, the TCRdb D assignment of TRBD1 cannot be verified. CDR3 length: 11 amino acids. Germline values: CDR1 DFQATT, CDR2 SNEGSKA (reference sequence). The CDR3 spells CSASRHPVAFF.

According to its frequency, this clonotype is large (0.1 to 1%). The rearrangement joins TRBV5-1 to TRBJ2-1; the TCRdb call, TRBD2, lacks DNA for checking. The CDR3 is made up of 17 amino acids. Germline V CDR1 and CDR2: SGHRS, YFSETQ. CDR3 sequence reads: CASSSIDMGLAGGPKFF.

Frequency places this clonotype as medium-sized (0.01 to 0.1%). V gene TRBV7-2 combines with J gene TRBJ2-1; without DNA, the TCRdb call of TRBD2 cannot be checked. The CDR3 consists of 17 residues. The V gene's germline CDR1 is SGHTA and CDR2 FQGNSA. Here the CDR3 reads CASSSGLAGGGYNEQFF.

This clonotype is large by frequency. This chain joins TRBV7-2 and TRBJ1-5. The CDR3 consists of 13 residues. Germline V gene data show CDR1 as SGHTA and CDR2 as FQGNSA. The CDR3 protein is CASGRDITEPQHF.

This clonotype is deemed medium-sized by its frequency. CDR3 sequence: CATSDPQPGEGEQFF. This sequence joins TRBV24-1 and TRBJ2-1; TCRdb's assignment of TRBD1 cannot be checked, as there is no DNA. The CDR3 totals 15 residues. Germline CDR1 and CDR2: KGHDR and SFDVKD.

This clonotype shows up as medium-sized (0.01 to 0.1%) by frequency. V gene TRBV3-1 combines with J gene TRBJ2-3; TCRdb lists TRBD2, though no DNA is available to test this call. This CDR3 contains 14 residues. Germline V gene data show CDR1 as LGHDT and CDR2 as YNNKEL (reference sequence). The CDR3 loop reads CASSGEVSTDTQYF.

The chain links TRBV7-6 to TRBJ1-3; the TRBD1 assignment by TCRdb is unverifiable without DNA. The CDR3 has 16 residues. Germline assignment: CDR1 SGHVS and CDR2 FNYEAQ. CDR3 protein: CASSSEQGNSGNTIYF.

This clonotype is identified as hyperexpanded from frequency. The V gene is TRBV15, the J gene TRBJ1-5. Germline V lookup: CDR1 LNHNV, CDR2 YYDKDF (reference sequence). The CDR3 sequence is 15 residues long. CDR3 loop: CATSRVRESNQPQHF.

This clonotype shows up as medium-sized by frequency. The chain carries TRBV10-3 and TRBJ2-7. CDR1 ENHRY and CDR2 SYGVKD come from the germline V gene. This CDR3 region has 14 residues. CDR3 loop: CAISETGSSYEQYF.

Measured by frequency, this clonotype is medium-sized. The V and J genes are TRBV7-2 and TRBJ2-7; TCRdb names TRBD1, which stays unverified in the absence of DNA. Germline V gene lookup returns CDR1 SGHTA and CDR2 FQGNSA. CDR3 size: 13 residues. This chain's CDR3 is CASSSRTGNEQYF.

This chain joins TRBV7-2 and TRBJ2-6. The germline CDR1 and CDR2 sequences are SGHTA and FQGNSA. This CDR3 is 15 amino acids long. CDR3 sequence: CASSFYPPGANVLTF. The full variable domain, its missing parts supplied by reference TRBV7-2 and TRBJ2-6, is GAGVSQSPSNKVTEKGKDVELRCDPISGHTALYWYRQSLGQGLEFLIYFQGNSAPDKSGLPSDRFSAERTGGSVSTLTIQRTQQEDSAVYLCASSFYPPGANVLTFGAGSRLTVL.

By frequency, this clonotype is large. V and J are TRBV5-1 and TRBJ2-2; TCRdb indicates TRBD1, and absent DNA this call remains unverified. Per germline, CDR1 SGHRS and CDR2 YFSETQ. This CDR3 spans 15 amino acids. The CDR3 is CASSLSTRATGELFF.

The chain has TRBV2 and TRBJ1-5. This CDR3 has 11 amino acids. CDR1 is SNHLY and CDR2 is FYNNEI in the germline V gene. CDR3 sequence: CAADGRQPQHF.

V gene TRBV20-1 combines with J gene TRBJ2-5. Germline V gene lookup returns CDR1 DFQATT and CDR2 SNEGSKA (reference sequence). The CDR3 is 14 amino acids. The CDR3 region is CSARDTLYQETQYF.

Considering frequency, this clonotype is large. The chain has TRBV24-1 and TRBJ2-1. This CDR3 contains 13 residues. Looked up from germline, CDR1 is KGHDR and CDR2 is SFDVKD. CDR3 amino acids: CATSDFGSDKQFF.

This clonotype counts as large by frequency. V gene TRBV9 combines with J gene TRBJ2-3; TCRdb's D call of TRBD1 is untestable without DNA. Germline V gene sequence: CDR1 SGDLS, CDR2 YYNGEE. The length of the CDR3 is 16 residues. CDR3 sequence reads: CASSVDSGAATDTQYF.

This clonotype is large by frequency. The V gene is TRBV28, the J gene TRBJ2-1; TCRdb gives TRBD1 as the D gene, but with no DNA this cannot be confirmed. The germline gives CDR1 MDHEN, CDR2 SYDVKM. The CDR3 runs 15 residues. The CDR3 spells CASSPSGRGGNEQFF.

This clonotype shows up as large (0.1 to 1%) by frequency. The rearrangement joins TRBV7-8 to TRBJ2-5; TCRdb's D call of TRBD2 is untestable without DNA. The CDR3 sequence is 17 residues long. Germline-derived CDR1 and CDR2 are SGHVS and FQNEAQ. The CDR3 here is CASSRGLAEGYQETQYF.

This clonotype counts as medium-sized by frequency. CDR3 in amino acids: CASSAELGADTQYF. The chain carries TRBV2 and TRBJ2-3; no DNA is available, so the TRBD2 call from TCRdb remains unchecked. The CDR3 extends over 14 amino acids. The germline V gene has CDR1 SNHLY and CDR2 FYNNEI.

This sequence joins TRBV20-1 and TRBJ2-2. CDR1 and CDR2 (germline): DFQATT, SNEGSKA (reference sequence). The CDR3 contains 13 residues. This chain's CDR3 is CSASRVITGELFF.

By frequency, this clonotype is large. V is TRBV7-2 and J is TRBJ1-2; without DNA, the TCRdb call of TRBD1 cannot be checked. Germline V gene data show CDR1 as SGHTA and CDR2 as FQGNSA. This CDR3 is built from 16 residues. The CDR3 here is CASSQSRNRESYGYTF.

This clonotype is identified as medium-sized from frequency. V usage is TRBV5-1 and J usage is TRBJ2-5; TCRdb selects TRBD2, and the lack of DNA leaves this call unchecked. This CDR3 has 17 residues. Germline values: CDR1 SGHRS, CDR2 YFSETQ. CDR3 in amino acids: CASSLALVLAEKETQYF.

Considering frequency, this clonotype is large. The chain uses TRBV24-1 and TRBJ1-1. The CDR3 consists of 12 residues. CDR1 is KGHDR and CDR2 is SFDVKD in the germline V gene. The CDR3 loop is CATRGNGGEAFF.

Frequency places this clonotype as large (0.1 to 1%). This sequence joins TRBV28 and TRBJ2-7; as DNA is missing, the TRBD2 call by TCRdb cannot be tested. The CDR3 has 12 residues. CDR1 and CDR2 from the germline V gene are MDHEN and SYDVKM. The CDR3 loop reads CASQAVSYEQYF.

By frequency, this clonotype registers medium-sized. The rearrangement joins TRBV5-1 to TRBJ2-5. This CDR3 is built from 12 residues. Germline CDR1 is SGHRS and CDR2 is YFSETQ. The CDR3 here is CASSFQQETQYF. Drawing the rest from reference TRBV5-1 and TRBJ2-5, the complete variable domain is KAGVTQTPRYLIKTRGQQVTLSCSPISGHRSVSWYQQTPGQGLQFLFEYFSETQRNKGNFPGRFSGRQFSNSRSEMNVSTLELGDSALYLCASSFQQETQYFGPGTRLLVL.

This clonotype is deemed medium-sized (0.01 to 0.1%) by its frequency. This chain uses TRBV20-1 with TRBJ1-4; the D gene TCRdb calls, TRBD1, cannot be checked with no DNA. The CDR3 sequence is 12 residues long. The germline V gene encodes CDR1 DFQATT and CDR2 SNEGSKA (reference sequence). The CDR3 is CSARAGSGKLFF.